The rows below give T cell receptor beta chains drawn from one sample of a study of CD8+CD57+ T cells in acquired aplastic anemia. TCRdb re-analysed the reads in MiXCR, keeping a single row per CDR3 protein. The sample consists of about 160,000 distinct CDR3 sequences, 45% to 55% of them appearing once. The sequencing input was sorted CD4+, CD8+, or CD8+CD57+ T cells (not recorded which) from PBMCs. These receptors came from a human donor with aplastic anemia. Both conserved end residues are part of each CDR3.

v_gene: TRBV10-3
j_gene: TRBJ1-2
CDR3aa: CAISLDRDENGYTF

v_gene: TRBV20-1
j_gene: TRBJ1-6
CDR3aa: CSASSMQIYNSPLHF

v_gene: TRBV11-2
j_gene: TRBJ2-7
CDR3aa: CASSLPRGRVHEQYF

v_gene: TRBV24-1
j_gene: TRBJ2-5
CDR3aa: CATSDQARTQYF

v_gene: TRBV11-2
j_gene: TRBJ2-7
CDR3aa: CASSLVQGQVYEQYF

v_gene: TRBV7-1
j_gene: TRBJ2-6
CDR3aa: CASSSALPGQSFSGANVLTF

v_gene: TRBV20-1
j_gene: TRBJ2-7
CDR3aa: CSARDIGQDYEQYF

v_gene: TRBV6-1
j_gene: TRBJ1-6
CDR3aa: CASSPGTGGNNSPLHF

v_gene: TRBV11-2
j_gene: TRBJ1-1
CDR3aa: CASSLGAEAFF

v_gene: TRBV6-5
j_gene: TRBJ1-1
CDR3aa: CASSYSIDSPFEAFF

v_gene: TRBV4-1
j_gene: TRBJ2-7
CDR3aa: CASSQDWQLSYEQYF

v_gene: TRBV2
j_gene: TRBJ2-7
CDR3aa: CASSASWNEQYF

v_gene: TRBV2
j_gene: TRBJ2-4
CDR3aa: CASSGRTGNIQYF

v_gene: TRBV6-1
j_gene: TRBJ1-5
CDR3aa: CASRAKEGGWSQPQHF

v_gene: TRBV5-1
j_gene: TRBJ2-7
CDR3aa: CASRPEGPSYEQYF

v_gene: TRBV10-2
j_gene: TRBJ1-3
CDR3aa: CASSEVGNTIYF

v_gene: TRBV7-2
j_gene: TRBJ2-7
CDR3aa: CASSLASRGWIREQYF

v_gene: TRBV9
j_gene: TRBJ1-5
CDR3aa: CASSVSGSGNQPQHF

v_gene: TRBV19
j_gene: TRBJ2-7
CDR3aa: CASSIADRGAYEQYF

v_gene: TRBV7-9
j_gene: TRBJ2-7
CDR3aa: CASSSRWEQYF

v_gene: TRBV19
j_gene: TRBJ1-1
CDR3aa: CASSIRGPNTEAFF

v_gene: TRBV2
j_gene: TRBJ1-1
CDR3aa: CASSEYRATEAFF

v_gene: TRBV20-1
j_gene: TRBJ2-7
CDR3aa: CSARVGGGTYEQYF

v_gene: TRBV29-1
j_gene: TRBJ1-1
CDR3aa: CSVDRASGTEAFF

v_gene: TRBV29-1
j_gene: TRBJ2-5
CDR3aa: CSGRETQYF

v_gene: TRBV2
j_gene: TRBJ2-2
CDR3aa: CASGTSLTGELFF

v_gene: TRBV9
j_gene: TRBJ1-6
CDR3aa: CASTAGSSYNSPLHF

v_gene: TRBV30
j_gene: TRBJ1-2
CDR3aa: CAWGQGIGYTF

v_gene: TRBV5-4
j_gene: TRBJ2-1
CDR3aa: CASSLAGGGGQEQFF

v_gene: TRBV10-3
j_gene: TRBJ2-2
CDR3aa: CAITENTGELFF

v_gene: TRBV10-2
j_gene: TRBJ2-5
CDR3aa: CASSGGFGGETQYF

v_gene: TRBV15
j_gene: TRBJ2-1
CDR3aa: CATSREGSGRGNEQFF

v_gene: TRBV5-6
j_gene: TRBJ2-7
CDR3aa: CASSSRGLAGALPSYEQYF

v_gene: TRBV7-3
j_gene: TRBJ2-7
CDR3aa: CAWSRDIPYEQYF

v_gene: TRBV10-3
j_gene: TRBJ2-1
CDR3aa: CAISVDRAYNEQFF

v_gene: TRBV20-1
j_gene: TRBJ2-3
CDR3aa: CSARDTSAEGDTQYF

v_gene: TRBV11-1
j_gene: TRBJ1-1
CDR3aa: CASSHLGGGNTEAFF

v_gene: TRBV7-6
j_gene: TRBJ2-7
CDR3aa: CASSLGRGGQRGYEQYF

v_gene: TRBV2
j_gene: TRBJ2-7
CDR3aa: CASSPRPAPRSSYEQYF

v_gene: TRBV4-3
j_gene: TRBJ1-2
CDR3aa: CASSPGQGTLFGYTF

v_gene: TRBV24-1
j_gene: TRBJ1-2
CDR3aa: CATSDPWGYTF

v_gene: TRBV10-1
j_gene: TRBJ1-6
CDR3aa: CASSEIHNSPLHF

v_gene: TRBV7-2
j_gene: TRBJ2-3
CDR3aa: CASSYVSTDTQYF

v_gene: TRBV2
j_gene: TRBJ2-2
CDR3aa: CASSGLRTGSYGGELFF

v_gene: TRBV10-3
j_gene: TRBJ2-1
CDR3aa: CAISGGKGYNEQFF

v_gene: TRBV12-3/TRBV12-4
j_gene: TRBJ1-4
CDR3aa: CASWWNQGEKLFF

v_gene: TRBV6-2/TRBV6-3
j_gene: TRBJ2-3
CDR3aa: CASSFSLPTDTQYF

v_gene: TRBV29-1
j_gene: TRBJ2-1
CDR3aa: CSVVGAGSPYNEQFF

v_gene: TRBV11-3
j_gene: TRBJ2-7
CDR3aa: CASSLRRDRAFEQYF